This passage covers 12 T cell receptor beta chains from one sample sequenced in a study of T cells in localized non-small cell lung cancer (dated by TCRdb to the early 2020s). Libraries were made using the immunoSEQ multiplex PCR assay. TCRdb retrieved this table from immuneACCESS and kept in-frame rearrangements only. Not all clones are present; in checked studies, unresolved V genes account for under half, and no reason is known for the remainder. The sample has roughly 3,400 clones on record, around 29% of them singletons. Approximately 10% of the sample is taken by the ten largest. Sequences were derived from normal lung tissue next to the tumor, sampled before any cancer treatment. All receptors come from a male donor older than 55 with stage III lung adenocarcinoma.

This clone was counted a few times. The chain uses TRBV11-3 and TRBJ2-2; D not certain. The CDR3 runs to 14 residues. The germline V and J ends were trimmed by 1 base and 2 bases, with 5 bases remaining between them. Germline V gene lookup returns CDR1 SGHNT and CDR2 YENEEA. CDR3 protein: CASSLGGNTGELFF. The CDR3 DNA follows: TGTGCCAGCAGCTTAGGGGGAAACACCGGGGAGCTGTTTTTT.

The rearrangement joins TRBV28 to TRBJ2-3; maybe TRBD2 (6 bases). The germline CDR1 and CDR2 sequences are MDHEN and SYDVKM. CDR3 length equals 17 residues. Trimming cost V 2 bases and J 2 bases, with 17 bases left between them. The CDR3 nucleotides read TGTGCCAGCAGTTTACCGGTTAAAGGGACTTACACAGATACGCAGTATTTT. Its translation is CASSLPVKGTYTDTQYF.

The chain has TRBV19 and TRBJ2-3; TRBD2 aligns across 10 bases. The CDR3 is 18 residues long. Germline V lookup: CDR1 LNHDA, CDR2 SQIVND (reference sequence). The ends lost 1 base at V and 4 bases at J; junction bases unmatched: 11. CDR3 sequence reads: CASSIGPGASGRPDTQYF. CDR3 DNA sequence: TGTGCCAGTAGTATAGGTCCGGGGGCTAGCGGGAGACCAGATACGCAGTATTTT.

This clone is termed medium-sized. The rearrangement links TRBV23-1 to TRBJ1-4, with 9 bases identical to TRBD1. TRBV23-1 is annotated as an ORF whose role is uncertain. V lost 6 bases and J lost 7; bases outside the gene matches: 9. This CDR3 spans 15 amino acids. Written as DNA, the CDR3 is TGCGCCAGCAGCCCCGACGGGACAGGGTTTGAAAAACTGTTTTTT. Amino acid sequence: CASSPDGTGFEKLFF.

This rearrangement joins TRBV19 to TRBJ1-1; D is ambiguous. The CDR3 is 17 residues long. The V end lost 3 bases, the J end lost 0 bases, and 17 bases lay between the germline ends. Germline V gene sequence: CDR1 LNHDA, CDR2 SQIVND (reference sequence). The CDR3 loop reads CASSIPLWRSMNTEAFF. DNA for the CDR3: TGTGCCAGTAGTATTCCCCTCTGGCGCAGCATGAACACTGAAGCTTTCTTT.

This clone was seen a handful of times. The chain carries TRBV5-1 and TRBJ2-4; 7 nucleotides agree with TRBD2. Germline CDR1 SGHRS, CDR2 YFSETQ. The CDR3 is 19 amino acids. V shed 4 bases, J shed 0 bases, and the junction held 16 bases outside the gene matches. The CDR3: CASSLTSASGALAKNIQYF. In nucleotides, the CDR3 is TGCGCCAGCAGCCTAACTTCAGCTAGCGGAGCCCTAGCCAAAAACATTCAGTACTTC.

The V call is TRBV10-2, the J call TRBJ2-7; maybe TRBD1 (5 bases). V was pared by 4 bases and J by 6 bases, with 10 bases between. The CDR3 consists of 12 residues. CDR1 and CDR2 from the germline V gene are WSHSY and SAAADI. The CDR3 reads CASSVTGLEQYF. CDR3 DNA sequence: TGCGCCAGCAGTGTCACAGGCCTCGAGCAGTACTTC.

Only a few counts were recorded for this clone. The CDR3 reads CASSEGVGGYTF. In nucleotides, the CDR3 is TGTGCCAGCAGTGAAGGTGTAGGGGGCTACACCTTC. The genes are TRBV2 and TRBJ1-2; D is unclear. Germline assignment: CDR1 SNHLY and CDR2 FYNNEI. The CDR3 sequence is 12 residues long. V was shortened by 1 base and J by 8 bases, with 8 bases between the two germline ends.

The chain employs TRBV29-1 and TRBJ1-2; 11 bases fit TRBD1. Germline V gene lookup returns CDR1 SQVTM and CDR2 ANQGSEA. V was clipped by 6 bases and J by 3 bases; unmatched bases: 6. There are 14 residues in the CDR3. The CDR3 loop reads CSVGQGASDYGYTF. CDR3 in DNA: TGCAGCGTAGGACAGGGGGCATCGGACTATGGCTACACCTTC.

This clone has a handful of counts. The chain couples TRBV7-5 to TRBJ2-3; no DNA check was done on the table's D call, TRBD2. TRBV7-5 is marked as a pseudogene. The CDR3 spans 15 residues. CDR3 nucleotides: TGTGCCAGCAGCTTAAATCCGGGAGGATTGGATACGCAGTATTTT. This encodes CASSLNPGGLDTQYF.

This clone was counted a few times. This chain joins TRBV11-3 and TRBJ2-4, with 12 bases lining up with TRBD2. The V and J ends lost 5 bases and 0 bases, in that order; junction bases with no gene match: 2. The CDR3 contains 16 residues. Germline CDR1 is SGHNT and CDR2 is YENEEA. The CDR3 nucleotides are TGTGCCAGCAGCGAGGGACTAGCGGGAGCCAAAAACATTCAGTACTTC. Its translation is CASSEGLAGAKNIQYF. Looking up the rest from reference TRBV11-3 and TRBJ2-4 gives the full variable domain: EAGVVQSPRYKIIEKKQPVAFWCNPISGHNTLYWYLQNLGQGPELLIRYENEEAVDDSQLPKDRFSAERLKGVDSTLKIQPAELGDSAVYLCASSEGLAGAKNIQYFGAGTRLSVL.

This clone was detected a few times. The chain carries TRBV6-8 and TRBJ2-5, with a possible D match to TRBD2 (6 bases). Germline assignment: CDR1 MNHGY and CDR2 SAAAGT. V gave up 2 bases and J gave up 5 bases, with 12 bases separating them. The CDR3 is 14 residues long. The CDR3, as DNA: TGTGCCAGCAGTTACGTCGGGAGAAGGGAGACCCAGTACTTC. This translates into CASSYVGRRETQYF.